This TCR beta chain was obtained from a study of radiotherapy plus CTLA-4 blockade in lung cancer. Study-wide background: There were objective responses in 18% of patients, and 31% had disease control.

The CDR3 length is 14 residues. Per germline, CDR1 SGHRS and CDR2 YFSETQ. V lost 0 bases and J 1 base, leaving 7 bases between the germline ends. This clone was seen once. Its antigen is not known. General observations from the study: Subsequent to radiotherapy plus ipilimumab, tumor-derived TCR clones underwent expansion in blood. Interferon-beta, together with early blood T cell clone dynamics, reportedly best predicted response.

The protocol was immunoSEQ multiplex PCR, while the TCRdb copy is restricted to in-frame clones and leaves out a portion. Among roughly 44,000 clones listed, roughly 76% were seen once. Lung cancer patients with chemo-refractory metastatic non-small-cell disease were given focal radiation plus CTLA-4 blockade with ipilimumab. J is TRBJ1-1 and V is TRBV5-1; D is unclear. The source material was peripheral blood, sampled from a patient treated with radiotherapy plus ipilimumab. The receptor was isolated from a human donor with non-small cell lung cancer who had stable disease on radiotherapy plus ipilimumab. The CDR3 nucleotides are TGCGCCAGCAGCTTGGACAGTCGGAACACTGAAGCTTTCTTT. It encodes CASSLDSRNTEAFF.